This TCR beta chain was captured by sequencing in a study of shared clonotypes between healthy human individuals. With 6 bases removed from V and 4 bases from J, the gap between germline ends came to 12 bases. Per germline, CDR1 MNHEY and CDR2 SVGAGI. CDR3 size: 13 residues. TCRdb's table, derived via immunoSEQ multiplex PCR, lists solely in-frame clones and lacks some. The table has roughly 570,000 clones, 95% to 98% seen once. This clone was found once. It was CD45RO-negative cells, positively selected for CCR7, that made up naive CD8 cells, with terminally differentiated effector memory CD45RA+ cells excluded.

The TCR sequence derives from a man aged 30 to 39 in good health. The chain links TRBV6-5 to TRBJ1-1; maybe TRBD1 (6 bases). The specimen was naive CD8+ T cells sorted from blood. The CDR3 DNA follows: TGTGCCAGCAGCTCAGACAGGACCACTGAAGCTTTCTTT. This gives the protein CASSSDRTTEAFF.